This TCR beta chain was sequenced during a study of identical twins. Germline V gene lookup returns CDR1 SGHVS and CDR2 FNYEAQ. Trimming took 4 bases from V and 4 from J; bases not matched to a gene: 9. The CDR3 loop spans 15 amino acids. TCRdb fed the 5' RACE reads into MiXCR, producing one record per CDR3 protein. The table has roughly 750,000 distinct CDR3 sequences, 20% to 25% seen once; the top ten hold roughly 4%. This sample was shared with a second study, whose subject was T cells expressing NK-cell markers.

The specimen was PBMCs. The TCR comes from a woman under 30 in good health. The chain is built from TRBV7-6 and TRBJ2-5, with 7 positions matching TRBD1. Written as DNA, the CDR3 is TGTGCCAGCAGCTCCTGGACAGGCGCGGGAGAGACCCAGTACTTC. Its protein is CASSSWTGAGETQYF.